These T cell receptor beta chains were read from a single sample in a study of blood T cell repertoires in COVID-19. The assay was immunoSEQ multiplex PCR, and TCRdb's table has in-frame clones only and misses some. The sample shows more than 90,000 clones, about 90% of them seen only once. Input material: peripheral blood. The receptors stem from a woman in her twenties or thirties with acute or convalescent COVID-19. Both conserved end residues are part of each CDR3. The D gene is left open where the match is weak. Rows give clone size only sometimes, using once, few, many, or a class for an expanded clone.

D: .
J: TRBJ1-2
size: .
V: TRBV6-5
DNA: TGTGCCAGCAGTACCAGGGCTCCCTCTTATGGCTACACCTTC
CDR3: CASSTRAPSYGYTF

D: TRBD1
J: TRBJ1-5
size: .
V: TRBV19
DNA: TGTGCCAGTACCCTCGGGACAGTCGGTCAGCCCCAGCATTTT
CDR3: CASTLGTVGQPQHF

D: TRBD1
J: TRBJ2-7
size: .
V: TRBV5-1
DNA: TGCGCCAGCAGCGCGTACAGGGGCCTAGACGAGCAGTACTTC
CDR3: CASSAYRGLDEQYF

D: .
J: TRBJ2-3
size: .
V: TRBV18
DNA: TGTGCCAGCTCACCACCCGGGTCTAGCACAGATACGCAGTATTTT
CDR3: CASSPPGSSTDTQYF

D: TRBD1
J: TRBJ2-7
size: .
V: TRBV29-1
DNA: TGCAGCGTTGAAGGGGGCAGCGACAGGGACTACGAGCAGTACTTC
CDR3: CSVEGGSDRDYEQYF

D: .
J: TRBJ1-1
size: .
V: TRBV30
DNA: TGTGCCTGGAGTGCCGCCCGGGGGTGGGCTTTCTTT
CDR3: CAWSAARGWAFF

D: TRBD1
J: TRBJ1-3
size: .
V: TRBV19
DNA: TGTGCCAGTAGTATACGAGACAGGGTGGGAAACACCATATATTTT
CDR3: CASSIRDRVGNTIYF

D: .
J: TRBJ1-5
size: .
V: TRBV10-3
DNA: TGTGCCATCAGACAGGGTTTGGGCAATCAGCCCCAGCATTTT
CDR3: CAIRQGLGNQPQHF

D: .
J: TRBJ1-1
size: .
V: TRBV19
DNA: TGTGCCAGTAGTATAATCGAGGGCGCTGAAGCTTTCTTT
CDR3: CASSIIEGAEAFF

D: .
J: TRBJ2-1
size: .
V: TRBV7-3
DNA: TGTGCCAGCAGCCCCTTGATAGCGGACTACAATGAGCAGTTCTTC
CDR3: CASSPLIADYNEQFF

D: .
J: TRBJ2-2
size: .
V: TRBV9
DNA: TGTGCCAGCAGCTACTTTCCCGGGGAGCTGTTTTTT
CDR3: CASSYFPGELFF

D: .
J: TRBJ2-6
size: .
V: TRBV29-1
DNA: TGCAGCGTCCACAGGATCCTTGGGTCTGGGGCCAACGTCCTGACTTTC
CDR3: CSVHRILGSGANVLTF

D: TRBD1
J: TRBJ2-2
size: once
V: TRBV19
DNA: TGTGCCAGTAGGGAACAGGGGGCCACCGGGGAGCTGTTTTTT
CDR3: CASREQGATGELFF

D: TRBD1
J: TRBJ2-2
size: .
V: TRBV28
DNA: TGTGCCAGCAGTTTAGGGCTCTGGGACAGAAACACCGGGGAGCTGTTTTTT
CDR3: CASSLGLWDRNTGELFF

D: TRBD2
J: TRBJ2-1
size: .
V: TRBV2
DNA: TGTGCCAGCAGACTGCTAGCGGGGGGGCTCAATGAGCAGTTCTTC
CDR3: CASRLLAGGLNEQFF

D: .
J: TRBJ1-1
size: .
V: TRBV6-1
DNA: TGTGCCAGCAGTGAAGTGAGGGTGGGCACTGAAGCTTTCTTT
CDR3: CASSEVRVGTEAFF

D: TRBD1
J: TRBJ2-7
size: .
V: TRBV28
DNA: TGTGCCAGCAGTTTGCGCAGGGGGCTCTCCTACGAGCAGTACTTC
CDR3: CASSLRRGLSYEQYF

D: .
J: TRBJ2-7
size: once
V: TRBV30
DNA: TGTGCCTGGAGGAGGGAGGCCTACGAGCAGTACTTC
CDR3: CAWRREAYEQYF

D: .
J: TRBJ1-6
size: few
V: TRBV28
DNA: TGTGCCAGCAGTTTATCCGGGTCCACTAATTCACCCCTCCACTTT
CDR3: CASSLSGSTNSPLHF

D: .
J: TRBJ2-7
size: .
V: TRBV2
DNA: TGTGCCAGCAGCCTTAGAAACCTTGAGCTGGAGCAGTACTTC
CDR3: CASSLRNLELEQYF

D: .
J: TRBJ2-7
size: .
V: TRBV19
DNA: TGTGCCAGTAGTATAGCGACAGGTACCTACGAGCAGTACTTC
CDR3: CASSIATGTYEQYF

D: TRBD1
J: TRBJ1-1
size: once
V: TRBV28
DNA: TGTGCCAGCAGTCCAAGGGACAGGGCTGTCACTGAAGCTTTCTTT
CDR3: CASSPRDRAVTEAFF

D: TRBD2
J: TRBJ2-1
size: .
V: TRBV9
DNA: TGTGCCAGCAGTGCCAGGACTAGCGGGGGGAGGAATGAGCAGTTCTTC
CDR3: CASSARTSGGRNEQFF

D: .
J: TRBJ2-2
size: .
V: TRBV19
DNA: TGTGCCAGTAGTATTTCCGCGGGGTCTAACACCGGGGAGCTGTTTTTT
CDR3: CASSISAGSNTGELFF

D: TRBD1
J: TRBJ1-1
size: .
V: TRBV9
DNA: TGTGCCAGCAGCGTAGGGGACAGTAATGCGGCTTTCTTT
CDR3: CASSVGDSNAAFF

D: .
J: TRBJ1-5
size: once
V: TRBV6-5
DNA: TGTGCCAGCAGTTACTCTTGGGACACCGGTCAGCCCCAGCATTTT
CDR3: CASSYSWDTGQPQHF

D: TRBD1
J: TRBJ1-2
size: .
V: TRBV5-6
DNA: TGTGCCAGCAGCTCCAGGACAGGGTCCCTAAATTCTTATGGCTACACCTTC
CDR3: CASSSRTGSLNSYGYTF

D: .
J: TRBJ2-3
size: .
V: TRBV5-1
DNA: TGCGCCAGCAGCTCGGGTGGTCGGGCCCCGGGGGATACGCAGTATTTT
CDR3: CASSSGGRAPGDTQYF

D: .
J: TRBJ1-6
size: .
V: TRBV5-1
DNA: TGCGCCAGCAGCCCGACAGGAGATAATTCACCCCTCCACTTT
CDR3: CASSPTGDNSPLHF

D: .
J: TRBJ2-7
size: .
V: TRBV19
DNA: TGTGCCAGTAGTTCGGTGGAGGGGGCCCGAGAGCAGTACTTC
CDR3: CASSSVEGAREQYF

D: .
J: TRBJ2-2
size: .
V: TRBV19
DNA: TGTGCCAGTAGTATGGGCCTGGCCGGGGAGCTGTTTTTT
CDR3: CASSMGLAGELFF

D: .
J: TRBJ1-5
size: .
V: TRBV15
DNA: TGTGCCACCAGCAGAGATCGGAGACAGCTACCTAACGATAGCAATCAGCCCCAGCATTTT
CDR3: CATSRDRRQLPNDSNQPQHF

D: .
J: TRBJ1-2
size: .
V: TRBV27
DNA: TGTGCCAGCAGAGGTTCCGGGGGGCGAGATGGCTACACCTTC
CDR3: CASRGSGGRDGYTF

D: .
J: TRBJ1-1
size: .
V: TRBV19
DNA: TGTGCCAGTCATAGGGAGATGAACACTGAAGCTTTCTTT
CDR3: CASHREMNTEAFF

D: .
J: TRBJ2-5
size: .
V: TRBV18
DNA: TGTGCCAGCTCACCACAGAGCAGCGAAGAGACCCAGTACTTC
CDR3: CASSPQSSEETQYF

D: .
J: TRBJ1-6
size: .
V: TRBV10-2
DNA: TGCGCCAGCGGTCGAGGTGATAATTCACCCCTCCACTTT
CDR3: CASGRGDNSPLHF

D: TRBD1
J: TRBJ2-2
size: .
V: TRBV5-1
DNA: TGCGCCAGCAGCGTAGGACAGGGGAACACCGGGGAGCTGTTTTTT
CDR3: CASSVGQGNTGELFF

D: TRBD1
J: TRBJ1-3
size: .
V: TRBV2
DNA: TGTGCCAGCAGTGAACTGGGACAGGGGGACACCATATATTTT
CDR3: CASSELGQGDTIYF

D: .
J: TRBJ2-7
size: .
V: TRBV6-6
DNA: TGTGCCAGCAGTTACTCGATCGGGGTGTACGAGCAGTACTTC
CDR3: CASSYSIGVYEQYF

D: TRBD1
J: TRBJ2-7
size: .
V: TRBV7-6
DNA: TGTGCCAGCAGCCGCCAGGGACAGTATCCCTACGAGCAGTACTTC
CDR3: CASSRQGQYPYEQYF

D: TRBD1
J: TRBJ1-1
size: .
V: TRBV28
DNA: TGTGCCAGCAGTTCAGGGGGTAACACTGAAGCTTTCTTT
CDR3: CASSSGGNTEAFF

D: .
J: TRBJ2-3
size: .
V: TRBV5-1
DNA: TGCGCCAGCAGCAGACGACAGTTGTTCACAGATACGCAGTATTTT
CDR3: CASSRRQLFTDTQYF

D: TRBD1
J: TRBJ1-1
size: .
V: TRBV4-1
DNA: TGCGCCAGCAGCCAAGGGCCAGGGGGCGGCACTGAAGCTTTCTTT
CDR3: CASSQGPGGGTEAFF

D: .
J: TRBJ2-2
size: .
V: TRBV7-3
DNA: TGTGCCAGCAGCCCAGGGGTAACCGGGGAGCTGTTTTTT
CDR3: CASSPGVTGELFF

D: .
J: TRBJ1-2
size: .
V: TRBV25-1
DNA: TGTGCCAGCAGTGAATATACTAGGAGCTATGGCTACACCTTC
CDR3: CASSEYTRSYGYTF

D: TRBD1
J: TRBJ1-1
size: .
V: TRBV29-1
DNA: TGCAGCGTCGTACGAGAGACAGGGGGCGCTGAAGCTTTCTTT
CDR3: CSVVRETGGAEAFF

D: TRBD2
J: TRBJ2-1
size: .
V: TRBV9
DNA: TGTGCCAGCAGCGTACGGAGCGGGGGGGCCGATGAGCAGTTCTTC
CDR3: CASSVRSGGADEQFF

D: .
J: TRBJ2-7
size: .
V: TRBV11-2
DNA: TGTGCCAGCAGCCCTGTGGGACAACCCTACGAGCAGTACTTC
CDR3: CASSPVGQPYEQYF

D: .
J: TRBJ1-1
size: few
V: TRBV3-1/TRBV3-2
DNA: TGTGCCAGCAGCTCAGGCTCTAAAGCTTTCTTT
CDR3: CASSSGSKAFF

D: TRBD1
J: TRBJ2-2
size: .
V: TRBV27
DNA: TGTGCGTCGAACAGGGGAATCGGCGGGGAGCTGTTTTTT
CDR3: CASNRGIGGELFF

D: .
J: TRBJ1-2
size: .
V: TRBV12-3/TRBV12-4
DNA: TGTGCCAGCAGCCTACCGGCTAACTATGGCTACACCTTC
CDR3: CASSLPANYGYTF

D: TRBD1
J: TRBJ2-7
size: .
V: TRBV5-1
DNA: TGCGCCAGCAGCCCAGGGACAGGGACCTACGAGCAGTACTTC
CDR3: CASSPGTGTYEQYF

D: TRBD1
J: TRBJ2-7
size: .
V: TRBV23-1
DNA: TGCGCCAGCAGTCAACGCTTATCCAGGGGGTACGAGCAGTACTTC
CDR3: CASSQRLSRGYEQYF